A selection of T cell receptor beta chains follows, all from one sample in a study of T cell responses to AZD1222 COVID-19 vaccine. Sequenced by immunoSEQ multiplex PCR; TCRdb stores in-frame clones only, minus some. The data contain around 31,000 clones, 91% of them singletons. This specimen was peripheral blood, taken on day 0 of AZD1222 vaccination. Receptor source: an adult in good health. Each CDR3 is given with its conserved first and last residue. The D gene is left open where the match is weak. Size tells how often a clone was seen (once, few, many) or the class of an expanded clone, and some rows leave it out.

J,size,D,length,V,CDR3,DNA
TRBJ1-5,few,TRBD1,14,TRBV7-9,CASSADRANQPQHF,TGTGCCAGCAGCGCGGACAGGGCCAATCAGCCCCAGCATTTT
TRBJ1-5,-,-,13,TRBV5-4,CASSYGGNQPQHF,TGTGCCAGCAGCTACGGGGGCAATCAGCCCCAGCATTTT
TRBJ1-1,-,-,13,TRBV29-1,CSGRQPLNTEAFF,TGCAGCGGTCGACAGCCACTGAACACTGAAGCTTTCTTT
TRBJ1-4,-,-,14,TRBV6-6,CASRLQMFNEKLFF,TGTGCCAGCAGGTTACAGATGTTTAATGAAAAACTGTTTTTT
TRBJ1-5,-,-,14,TRBV5-4,CASSFEGSNQPQHF,TGTGCCAGCAGCTTTGAGGGGAGCAATCAGCCCCAGCATTTT
TRBJ2-5,-,-,15,TRBV9,CASTLDQGKQETQYF,TGTGCCAGTACGTTAGATCAGGGAAAACAAGAGACCCAGTACTTC
TRBJ2-7,-,TRBD1,14,TRBV2,CASSAGTASYEQYF,TGTGCCAGCAGCGCCGGGACAGCCTCCTACGAGCAGTACTTC
TRBJ2-5,-,-,11,TRBV20-1,CSAPSEETQYF,TGCAGTGCTCCCAGTGAAGAGACCCAGTACTTC
TRBJ2-1,-,TRBD2,17,TRBV19,CASSAGTSGGTYNEQFF,TGTGCCAGTAGTGCCGGGACTAGCGGGGGGACCTACAATGAGCAGTTCTTC
TRBJ1-5,-,-,14,TRBV2,CASSVGGGSQPQHF,TGTGCCAGCAGTGTCGGTGGTGGAAGTCAGCCCCAGCATTTT
TRBJ1-2,-,-,18,TRBV19,CASSITRPMGETNYGYTF,TGTGCCAGTAGTATAACCCGACCTATGGGGGAGACTAACTATGGCTACACCTTC
TRBJ2-5,once,TRBD2,16,TRBV5-1,CASSYYSTSGAETQYF,TGCGCCAGCAGCTACTATTCGACTAGCGGGGCAGAGACCCAGTACTTC
TRBJ2-7,-,-,13,TRBV18,CASSPSPSLEQYF,TGTGCCAGCTCACCAAGCCCGAGCCTGGAGCAGTACTTC
TRBJ1-1,once,TRBD1,13,TRBV25-1,CASRTGALTEAFF,TGTGCCAGCAGGACAGGGGCCTTAACTGAAGCTTTCTTT